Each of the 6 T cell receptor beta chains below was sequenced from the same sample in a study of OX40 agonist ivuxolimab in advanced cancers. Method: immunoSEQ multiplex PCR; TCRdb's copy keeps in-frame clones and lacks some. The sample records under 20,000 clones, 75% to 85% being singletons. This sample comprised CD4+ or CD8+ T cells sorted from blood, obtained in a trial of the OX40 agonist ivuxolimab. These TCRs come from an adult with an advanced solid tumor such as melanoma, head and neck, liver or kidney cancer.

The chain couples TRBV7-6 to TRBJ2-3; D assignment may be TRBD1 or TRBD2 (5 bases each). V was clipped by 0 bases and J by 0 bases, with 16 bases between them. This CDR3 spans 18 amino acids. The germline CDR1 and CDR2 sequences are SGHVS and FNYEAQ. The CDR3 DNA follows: TGTGCCAGCAGCTTAGCGGGGACCTCTCCGGGGAGCACAGATACGCAGTATTTT. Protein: CASSLAGTSPGSTDTQYF.

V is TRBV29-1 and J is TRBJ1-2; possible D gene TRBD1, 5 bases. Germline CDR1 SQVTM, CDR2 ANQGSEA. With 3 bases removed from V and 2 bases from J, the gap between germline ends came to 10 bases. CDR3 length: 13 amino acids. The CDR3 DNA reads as TGCAGCGTTGACGCGGACAACAACTATGGCTACACCTTC. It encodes CSVDADNNYGYTF.

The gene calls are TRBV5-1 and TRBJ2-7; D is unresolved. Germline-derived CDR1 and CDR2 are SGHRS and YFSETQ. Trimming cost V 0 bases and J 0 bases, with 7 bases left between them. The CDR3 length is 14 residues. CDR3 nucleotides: TGCGCCAGCAGCTTGGCAGGCCCCTCCTACGAGCAGTACTTC. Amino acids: CASSLAGPSYEQYF.

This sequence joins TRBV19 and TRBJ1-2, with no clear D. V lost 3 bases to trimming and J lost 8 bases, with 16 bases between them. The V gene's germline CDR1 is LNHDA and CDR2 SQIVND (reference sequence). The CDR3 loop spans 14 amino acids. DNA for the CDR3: TGTGCCAGTAGTATTGAATCGGCGGTCCGAGGCTACACCTTC. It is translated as CASSIESAVRGYTF.

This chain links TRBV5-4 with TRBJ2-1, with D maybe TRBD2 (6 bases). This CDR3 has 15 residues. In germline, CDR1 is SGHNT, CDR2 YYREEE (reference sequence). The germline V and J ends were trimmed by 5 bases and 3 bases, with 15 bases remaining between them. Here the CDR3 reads CASSPTGAHYNEQFF. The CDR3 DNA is TGTGCCAGCAGTCCGACGGGAGCGCACTACAATGAGCAGTTCTTC.

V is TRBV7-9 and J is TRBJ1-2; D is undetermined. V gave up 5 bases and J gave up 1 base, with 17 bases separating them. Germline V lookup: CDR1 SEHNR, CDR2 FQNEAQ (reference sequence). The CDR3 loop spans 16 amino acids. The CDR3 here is CASSQSFGASNYGYTF. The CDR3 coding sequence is TGTGCCAGCAGCCAGTCGTTTGGAGCGAGTAACTATGGCTACACCTTC.